This TCR beta chain is from a study of T cell changes during pregnancy in multiple sclerosis. Some clones are missing from TCRdb's copy, which holds only in-frame ones; the method was immunoSEQ multiplex PCR. The sample has about 37,000 clones, 91% seen once; the top ten hold 0.46%. V gave up 3 bases and J gave up 8 bases; unmatched junction bases: 12. CDR1 SQVTM and CDR2 ANQGSEA come from the germline V gene. The CDR3 loop spans 14 amino acids. The gene calls are TRBV29-1 and TRBJ1-2; the match to TRBD1 covers 7 bases. The TCR was taken from a female donor in good health, enrolled as a control in a pregnancy study. Sample: CD4+ T cells from peripheral blood mononuclear cells, taken in the third trimester of pregnancy. Here the CDR3 reads CSVERRQGTGGYTF. In DNA, the CDR3 is TGCAGCGTTGAGCGGCGACAGGGAACGGGCGGCTACACCTTC.